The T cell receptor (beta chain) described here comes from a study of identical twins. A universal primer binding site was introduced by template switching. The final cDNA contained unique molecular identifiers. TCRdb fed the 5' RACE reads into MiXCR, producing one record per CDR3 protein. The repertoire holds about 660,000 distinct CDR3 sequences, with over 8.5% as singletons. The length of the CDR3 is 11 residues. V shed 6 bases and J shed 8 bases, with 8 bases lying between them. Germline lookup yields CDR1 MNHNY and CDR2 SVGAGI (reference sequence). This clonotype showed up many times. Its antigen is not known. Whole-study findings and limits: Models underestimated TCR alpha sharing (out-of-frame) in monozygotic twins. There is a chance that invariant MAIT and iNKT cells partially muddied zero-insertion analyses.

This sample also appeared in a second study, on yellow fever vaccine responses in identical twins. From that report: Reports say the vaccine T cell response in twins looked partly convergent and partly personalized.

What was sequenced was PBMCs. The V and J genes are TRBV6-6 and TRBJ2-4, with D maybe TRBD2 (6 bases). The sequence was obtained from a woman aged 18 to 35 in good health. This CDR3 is CASSREDIQYF. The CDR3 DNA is TGTGCCAGCAGCAGGGAGGACATTCAGTACTTC.